This T cell receptor beta chain was recorded in a study of cytomegalovirus exposure and HLA in healthy donors (TCRdb year 2017). Turning to the overall study: According to a later analysis, the 120 or so validation repertoires were produced on the same platform as the 666 repertoires of the first cohort. The study aimed to test whether cataloging public T cell receptors could reveal signatures of past pathogen exposure. A separate validation cohort of roughly 130 different subjects was used in addition to the roughly 700-subject first cohort. High-throughput TCR immunosequencing, statistical association of individual TCRs with disease status, and machine learning were combined to predict cytomegalovirus infection status.

The donors belonged to the validation cohort of over a hundred subjects, which was separate from the approximately 700-subject first cohort. This clone has just a few counts. The clone's antigen remains unknown. No much larger clonotype is one base removed from it; base qualities were not supplied. The receptor library was made with the immunoSEQ multiplex PCR assay. On the study's bioinformatics: To diagnose cytomegalovirus status from the catalog of TCR beta chain sequences, a statistical classification framework was built. Imported from immuneACCESS, the table was reduced by TCRdb to in-frame sequences with V and J called. These copies leave out some clones; in studies compared against another copy, an unresolved V gene accounts for under half, and the cause of the remainder is not known. That table furnishes V, J and clone size, whereas the DNA furnished D and trimming. The sample profile shows 150,000 to 200,000 clones; over 85% of them were found once. 3.5% to 4.5% of the sample belongs to the ten largest clones.

The CDR3 holds 11 amino acids from the cysteine to the phenylalanine. The entry retains the CDR3 DNA only, 33 bases that are in frame from base 1. CDR1 SNHLY and CDR2 FYNNEI are derived from the germline V gene. The junction shows trimming of 8 bases on V and 5 bases on J, plus 10 bases between the germline ends. Points the paper makes about the study in general: In vitro tests confirmed that three of the cytomegalovirus-associated TCR beta chains recognize cytomegalovirus antigens. All 110 or so repertoires were used to score co-occurrence in the validation cohort in a later analysis, because that analysis had no HLA typing for the cohort. The study gave a list of some 150 TCR beta chains associated with cytomegalovirus. According to the authors, the approach could potentially be generalized to other disease states and immunological phenotypes. Most TCR sequences were seen in very few donors, while some public TCRs were found in many individuals. In both the original and validation cohorts, the classifier was reported to diagnose cytomegalovirus status with high specificity and sensitivity. In a later analysis, TCRs clustered in the first cohort were found to also tend to co-occur in the roughly 120 validation repertoires, with 94% of cluster scores above 0.

Recombination connected TRBV2 to TRBJ2-7; the D gene remains uncertain. Sequenced: PBMCs. This receptor was taken from a man between 18 and 35 years old in good health and CMV-seropositive. The CDR3 amino acid sequence is: CASEETHEQYF. The bases read TGTGCCAGCGAGGAGACCCACGAGCAGTACTTC. The entire variable domain, with the stretches around the CDR3 drawn from the reference TRBV2 and TRBJ2-7 proteins, is EPEVTQTPSHQVTQMGQEVILRCVPISNHLYFYWYRQILGQKVEFLVSFYNNEISEKSEIFDDQFSVERPDGSNFTLKIRSTKLEDSAMYFCASEETHEQYFGPGTRLTVT.